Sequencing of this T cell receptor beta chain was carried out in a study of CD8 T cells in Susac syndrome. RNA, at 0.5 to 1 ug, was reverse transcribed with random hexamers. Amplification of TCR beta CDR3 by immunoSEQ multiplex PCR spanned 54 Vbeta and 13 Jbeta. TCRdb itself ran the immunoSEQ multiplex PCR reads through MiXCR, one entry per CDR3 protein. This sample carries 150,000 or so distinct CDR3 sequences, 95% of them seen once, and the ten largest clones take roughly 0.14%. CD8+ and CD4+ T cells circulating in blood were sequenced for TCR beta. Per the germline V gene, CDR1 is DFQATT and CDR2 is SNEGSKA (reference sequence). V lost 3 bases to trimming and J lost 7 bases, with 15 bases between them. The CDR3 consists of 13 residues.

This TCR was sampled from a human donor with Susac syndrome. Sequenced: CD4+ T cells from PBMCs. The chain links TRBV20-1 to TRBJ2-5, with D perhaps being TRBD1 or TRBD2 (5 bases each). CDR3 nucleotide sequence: TGCAGTGCTAGCCTTCAGTGGGACGGGACCCAGTACTTC. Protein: CSASLQWDGTQYF.